These 8 T cell receptor beta chains came from one sample sequenced in a study of blood T cell repertoires in COVID-19. Here immunoSEQ multiplex PCR was the method, and the copy in TCRdb shows in-frame clones only, minus some. The sample includes 150,000 to 250,000 clones, 84% seen only once; the top ten take 7% to 9%. Source material: PBMCs or T cells enriched from blood (not recorded which). The receptors come from a man in his forties or fifties who had recovered from COVID-19.

The V gene is TRBV10-2, the J gene TRBJ2-7; TRBD1 matches 9 bases. Germline trimming cut 4 bases from V and 3 bases from J; bases unmatched to any gene: 7. CDR3 size: 15 residues. Looked up from germline, CDR1 is WSHSY and CDR2 is SAAADI. CDR3 DNA: TGCGCCAGCAGTGGTTGGACAGGGGCTCTCTACGAGCAGTACTTC. Its protein product is CASSGWTGALYEQYF.

The V call is TRBV5-1, the J call TRBJ2-5; weak D call: TRBD2 (6 bases). The germline V gene encodes CDR1 SGHRS and CDR2 YFSETQ. The CDR3 contains 14 residues. V gave up 2 bases and J gave up 4 bases, with 12 bases separating them. The CDR3 reads CASSFLATGETQYF. The CDR3, as DNA: TGCGCCAGCAGCTTTCTAGCGACGGGAGAGACCCAGTACTTC.

This clone was detected only a few times. CDR3 region: CASSTTQGSYGYTF. Here the CDR3 DNA reads TGTGCCAGCAGCACCACACAGGGGAGCTATGGCTACACCTTC. The chain links TRBV9 to TRBJ1-2; TRBD1 aligns across 7 bases. CDR3 length: 14 residues. In germline, CDR1 is SGDLS, CDR2 YYNGEE. V lost 4 bases and J lost 4; bases outside the gene matches: 7.

This clone was seen a handful of times. The chain uses TRBV5-8 and TRBJ1-5; tentative D call: TRBD1 (6 bases). Trimming left V 3 bases short and J 9 bases short, with 22 bases between. CDR3 size: 16 residues. In germline, CDR1 is SGHTS, CDR2 YDEGEE. DNA for the CDR3: TGTGCCAGCAGCTCATCCGGACAGAAGGAGCATCGGCCCCAGCATTTT. This translates into CASSSSGQKEHRPQHF. Drawing the rest from reference TRBV5-8 and TRBJ1-5, the complete variable domain is EAGVTQSPTHLIKTRGQQATLRCSPISGHTSVYWYQQALGLGLQFLLWYDEGEERNRGNFPPRFSGRQFPNYSSELNVNALELEDSALYLCASSSSGQKEHRPQHFGDGTRLSIL.

This clone showed up just once. The chain is built from TRBV9 and TRBJ2-2; 10 bases align to TRBD2. The CDR3 extends over 17 amino acids. Germline-derived CDR1 and CDR2 are SGDLS and YYNGEE. The junction had 4 bases not matched to a gene; V was cut back by 0 bases and J by 2 bases. The CDR3, as DNA: TGTGCCAGCAGCGTAGTGCCTAGCGGGGGTAACACCGGGGAGCTGTTTTTT. Its translation is CASSVVPSGGNTGELFF.

The chain's CDR3 is CASKKDSLTNEKLFF. CDR3 bases: TGTGCCAGCAAGAAGGACAGTCTAACTAATGAAAAACTGTTTTTT. The chain carries TRBV2 and TRBJ1-4; D is perhaps TRBD1 (6 bases). Trimming pared 7 bases from V and 1 base from J, leaving 13 bases between. Germline loops: CDR1 SNHLY, CDR2 FYNNEI. This CDR3 spans 15 amino acids.

This rearrangement joins TRBV11-3 to TRBJ1-1; tentative D call: TRBD1 (5 bases). Trimming removed 5 bases at V and 3 bases at J, with 10 bases between. The CDR3 runs to 13 residues. CDR1 SGHNT and CDR2 YENEEA come from the germline V gene. CDR3 residues: CASSLRDDTEAFF. The DNA of the CDR3 is TGTGCCAGCAGCCTCAGGGATGACACTGAAGCTTTCTTT.

This chain links TRBV6-4 with TRBJ1-5; D perhaps matches TRBD1 (6 bases). The CDR3 consists of 14 residues. Germline V gives CDR1 MRHNA, CDR2 SNTAGT. Between the trimmed V and J ends, which lost 3 bases and 1 base, there was a span of 7 bases. CDR3 sequence: CASSEQGSNQPQHF. In DNA, the CDR3 is TGTGCCAGCAGTGAACAGGGAAGCAATCAGCCCCAGCATTTT.